This T cell receptor beta chain was identified in a study of OX40 agonist ivuxolimab in advanced cancers. Germline CDR1 and CDR2: SGHAT and FQNNGV. CDR3 length equals 15 residues. Trimming stripped 0 bases from V and 5 bases from J, with 10 bases between. Libraries were prepared by immunoSEQ multiplex PCR; TCRdb keeps only in-frame clonotypes and omits some of them. The table includes around 56,000 clones, roughly 86% detected once. Sequencing used CD4+ or CD8+ T cells sorted from blood, obtained in a trial of the OX40 agonist ivuxolimab. The sequence was obtained from an adult with an advanced solid tumor such as melanoma, head and neck, liver or kidney cancer. The V and J genes are TRBV11-2 and TRBJ1-4; D is unclear. The CDR3 nucleotides are TGTGCCAGCAGCTTAGATGTGACGGACAATGAAAAACTGTTTTTT. Protein product: CASSLDVTDNEKLFF.